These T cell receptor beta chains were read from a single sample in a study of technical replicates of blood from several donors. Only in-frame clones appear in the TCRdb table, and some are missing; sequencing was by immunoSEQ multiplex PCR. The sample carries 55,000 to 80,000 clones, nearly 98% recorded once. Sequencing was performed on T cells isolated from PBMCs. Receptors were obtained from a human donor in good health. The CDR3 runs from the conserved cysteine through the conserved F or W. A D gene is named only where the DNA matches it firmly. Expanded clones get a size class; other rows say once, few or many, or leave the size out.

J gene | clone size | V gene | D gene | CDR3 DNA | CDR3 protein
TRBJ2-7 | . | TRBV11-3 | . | TGTGCCAGCAGCCCTCCTGTGTCTCCCGAGCAGTACTTC | CASSPPVSPEQYF
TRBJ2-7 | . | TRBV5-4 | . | TGTGCCAGCAGCTTGGACAGGGACGAGCAGTACTTC | CASSLDRDEQYF
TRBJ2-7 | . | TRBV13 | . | TGTGCCAGCAGCTTAATGTCGGGGGAGCAGTACTTC | CASSLMSGEQYF
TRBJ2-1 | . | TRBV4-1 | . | TGCGCCAGCAGCCAGTCCGGGACAACCTACAATGAGCAGTTCTTC | CASSQSGTTYNEQFF
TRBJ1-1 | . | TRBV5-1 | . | TGCGCCAGCAGCTTGGAAGGACAGCTTGAAGCTTTCTTT | CASSLEGQLEAFF
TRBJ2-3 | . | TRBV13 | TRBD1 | TGTGCCAGCAGCTCCGCCCACAAAGGGACAGGGGATGCAGATACGCAGTATTTT | CASSSAHKGTGDADTQYF
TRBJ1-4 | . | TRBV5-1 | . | TGCGCCAGCAGCTTTGTTTTACAGGGCCCTAATGAAAAACTGTTTTTT | CASSFVLQGPNEKLFF
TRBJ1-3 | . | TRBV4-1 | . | TGCGCCAGCAGCCGCCCTTGGAGCTCTGGAAACACCATATATTTT | CASSRPWSSGNTIYF
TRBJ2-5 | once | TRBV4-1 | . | TGCGCCAGCAGCCAAGAGCGGCGCTCACAAGAGACCCAGTACTTC | CASSQERRSQETQYF
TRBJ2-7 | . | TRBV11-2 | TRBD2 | TGTGCCACCCGTCCGACGGGAGGAAATTACGAGCAGTACTTC | CATRPTGGNYEQYF
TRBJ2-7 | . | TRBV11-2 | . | TGTGCCAGCAGCCTAATGGGCGGGGGCCCGTACGAGCAGTACTTC | CASSLMGGGPYEQYF
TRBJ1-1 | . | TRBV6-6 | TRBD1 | TGTGCCAGCAGTACCTACAGGGGCGCGTGGGCTTTCTTT | CASSTYRGAWAFF
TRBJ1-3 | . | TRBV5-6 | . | TGTGCCAGCAGCTTAATAGCACGGGACTCTGGAAACACCATATATTTT | CASSLIARDSGNTIYF
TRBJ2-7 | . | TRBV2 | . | TGTGCCAGCACCCCGGGTAGCACCTACTCCTACGAGCAGTACTTC | CASTPGSTYSYEQYF
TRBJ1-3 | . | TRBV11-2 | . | TGTGCCAGCAGCTTAGATCGTACAGGGCCCTCTGGAAACACCATATATTTT | CASSLDRTGPSGNTIYF
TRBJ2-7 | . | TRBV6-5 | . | TGTGCCAGCAGAAGGGACACCGCCTACGAGCAGTACTTC | CASRRDTAYEQYF
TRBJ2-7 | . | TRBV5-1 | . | TGCGCCAGCAGCCTTTTTACCCCGATGAGCCTACGAGCGCAGTACTTC | CASSLFTPMSLRAQYF
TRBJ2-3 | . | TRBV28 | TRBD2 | TGTGCCAGCAGTTTATTTATCGGGGGGGCAACAGATACGCAGTATTTT | CASSLFIGGATDTQYF
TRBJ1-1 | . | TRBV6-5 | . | TGTGCCAGCTGTACAGGAAATGAAGCTTTCTTT | CASCTGNEAFF
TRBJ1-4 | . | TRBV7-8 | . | TGTGCCAGCAGCCCCGACTTTTGGCGAGGGAGTGAAAAACTGTTTTTT | CASSPDFWRGSEKLFF
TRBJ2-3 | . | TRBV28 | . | TGTGCCAGCAGTCCCTCCGGGGTCACAGATACGCAGTATTTT | CASSPSGVTDTQYF
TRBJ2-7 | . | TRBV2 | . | TGTGCCAGCAGGGTGGACAGTTCCTACGAGCAGTACTTC | CASRVDSSYEQYF
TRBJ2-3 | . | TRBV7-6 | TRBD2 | TGTGCCAGCAGCTCTACGCCTAGCGGGTACACAGATACGCAGTATTTT | CASSSTPSGYTDTQYF
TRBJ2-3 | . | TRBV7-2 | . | TGTGCCAGCAGCTTAGTGGGCCTCACAGATACGCAGTATTTT | CASSLVGLTDTQYF
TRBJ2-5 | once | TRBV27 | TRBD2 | TGTGCCAGGAGAACCGCAGGGACTAGCGGGAGCCTCGCGCGGGAGACCCAGTACTTC | CARRTAGTSGSLARETQYF
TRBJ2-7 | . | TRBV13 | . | TGTGCCAGCAGCTTCACAAATGAAGGCCTACGGGACGAGCAGTACTTC | CASSFTNEGLRDEQYF
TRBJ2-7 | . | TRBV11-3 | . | TGTGCCAGCACCCCAACGGGGTCCTCCTACGAGCAGTACTTC | CASTPTGSSYEQYF
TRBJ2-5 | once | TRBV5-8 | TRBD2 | TGTGCCAGCAGTTCACGGGGGGGCCGGGAGACCCAGTACTTC | CASSSRGGRETQYF
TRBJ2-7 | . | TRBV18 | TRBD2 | TGTGCCAGCTCACCAGTCTCTAGCGGGGGGACCCGCTACGAGCAGTACTTC | CASSPVSSGGTRYEQYF